This note documents a single T cell receptor (beta chain) sequence. Its antigen is unidentified. CDR1 and CDR2 (germline): MNHEY, SVGAGI. This CDR3 is 14 amino acids long. With 6 bases clipped from V and 6 bases from J, the junction kept 7 bases outside the gene matches. The data originate from a study of cytomegalovirus exposure and HLA in healthy donors. Regarding the study as a whole: In a later analysis, a genetic analysis reported fewer productive-TCR N-insertions in an Asian-associated ancestry cluster than the cohort average.

Sampled while nominally healthy, donors likely had unrecorded immune exposures. Amplification used 60 Vbeta primers and 13 Jbeta primers. The repertoire was sequenced with immunoSEQ multiplex PCR; TCRdb's copy has only in-frame clones and lacks some. The sample records some 100,000 clones, about four fifths being singletons. Sequencing input: PBMCs. This receptor was obtained from a man between 18 and 29 years old in good health and CMV-seronegative. This rearrangement joins TRBV6-5 to TRBJ2-2; 7 bases match TRBD1. The CDR3 region has the DNA TGTGCCAGCAGGCTGGAACAGGGGCCCGGGGAGCTGTTTTTT. Protein product: CASRLEQGPGELFF.